The present T cell receptor (beta chain) was sequenced within a study of T-cell memory formation after mild COVID-19. Libraries for TCRalpha and TCRbeta carried sample barcodes and unique molecular identifiers via 5'RACE. One entry per CDR3 protein, called by TCRdb with MiXCR from the 5' RACE reads. The repertoire holds hundreds of thousands of distinct CDR3 sequences, about 20% seen once, with around 9.2% in the top ten. The CDR3 covers 17 residues. Germline CDR1 is LGHDT and CDR2 is YNNKEL (reference sequence). Germline trimming cut 2 bases from V and 6 bases from J; bases unmatched to any gene: 13.

The clonotype was recovered from an adult woman who had mild COVID-19 (a few samples of this study predate the infection). Cell type and time point are not known. This rearrangement joins TRBV3-1 to TRBJ2-3; 8 bases align to TRBD1. The sample taken for sequencing was PBMCs or a T cell subset sorted from them (not recorded which). CDR3 protein: CASSQQKMAGGLDTQYF. The CDR3 DNA reads TGTGCCAGCAGCCAACAAAAAATGGCAGGGGGCCTCGATACGCAGTATTTT.